This T cell receptor beta chain was identified in a study of blood T cell repertoires in COVID-19. The wider study: Spain, Italy and the United States supplied samples that represented acute and convalescent COVID-19. The analysed material was cDNA or gDNA that came from T cells, B-cell-depleted T cells, or PBMCs.

Study processing details: Nucleated cell counts were estimated from reference gene primer amplification. The data were produced by immunoSEQ multiplex PCR, yet TCRdb's version contains in-frame clones alone and is incomplete. The V and J calls and the clone size are those of that table, but D and trimming were determined from the DNA. This sample has about 68,000 clones; under 85% occur once, and the top ten carry 8.5% to 10%. This CDR3 is 15 amino acids long. In germline, CDR1 is SEHNR, CDR2 FQNEAQ (reference sequence). V lost 5 bases to trimming and J lost 5 bases; unmatched junction nucleotides: 7.

V gene TRBV7-9 combines with J gene TRBJ2-2; 8 bases agree with TRBD1. The sequence was collected from a woman in her fifties or sixties with acute or convalescent COVID-19. Source material: peripheral blood. CDR3 protein: CASSPETGETGELFF. In DNA form, the CDR3 reads TGTGCCAGCAGCCCCGAGACAGGGGAAACCGGGGAGCTGTTTTTT.